One and the same sample provided the 23 T cell receptor beta chains below, sequenced in a study of T cells in pancreatic ductal adenocarcinoma. Sequencing was performed with immunoSEQ multiplex PCR; in TCRdb, only in-frame clones are kept and a portion is missing. This sample has about 5,400 clones, with about 72% found just once. Selected pancreatic ductal adenocarcinoma patients had undergone surgery without neoadjuvant therapy. The material sequenced was pancreatic tumor tissue. These receptors came from a human donor with pancreatic ductal adenocarcinoma.

The chain is built from TRBV5-1 and TRBJ1-1; TRBD1 matches 8 bases. Germline values: CDR1 SGHRS, CDR2 YFSETQ. J was trimmed by 1 base and V by 2 bases; bases with no gene match: 4. The CDR3 consists of 15 residues. The CDR3 spells CASSLGTGGNTEAFF. CDR3 nucleotides: TGCGCCAGCAGCTTAGGGACAGGAGGGAACACTGAAGCTTTCTTT.

The chain carries TRBV6-1 and TRBJ1-2; 9 bases line up with TRBD1. Germline CDR1 MNHNS, CDR2 SASEGT. This CDR3 contains 15 residues. Trimming at V came to 3 bases and at J to 7 bases, leaving 9 bases not matched to a gene. The CDR3 spells CASSEDRGGVGGYTF. CDR3 bases: TGTGCCAGCAGTGAGGACAGGGGAGGGGTAGGTGGCTACACCTTC.

The chain couples TRBV6-1 to TRBJ1-1, with D tentatively TRBD1 (6 bases). The germline V gene encodes CDR1 MNHNS and CDR2 SASEGT. The ends were cut back, 5 bases at V and 4 bases at J, with 14 bases in the middle. The length of the CDR3 is 14 residues. The DNA of the CDR3 is TGTGCCAGCAGTACTTACAGGGACGGCACTGAAGCTTTCTTT. It codes for CASSTYRDGTEAFF.

A few counts support this clone. This chain links TRBV18 with TRBJ1-2; TRBD1 is a possible D gene (6 bases). The CDR3 is 17 amino acids. Trimming took 3 bases from V and 6 from J, leaving 23 bases between them. CDR1 and CDR2 from the germline V gene are KGHSH and LQKENI. The CDR3 sequence is CASSPGHRVQVSDGYTF. In nucleotides, the CDR3 is TGTGCCAGCTCACCCGGGCACAGGGTACAGGTTTCGGATGGCTACACCTTC.

The chain is built from TRBV15 and TRBJ1-5; possible D gene TRBD1, 5 bases. The CDR3 is made up of 15 amino acids. Germline V CDR1 and CDR2: LNHNV, YYDKDF (reference sequence). The V and J ends lost 0 bases and 6 bases respectively, with 12 bases between them. For the CDR3, the DNA is TGTGCCACCAGCAGAGATGGTGGGGCGGCTCAGCCCCAGCATTTT. This encodes CATSRDGGAAQPQHF. The full variable domain, completed using reference TRBV15 and TRBJ1-5, is DAMVIQNPRYQVTQFGKPVTLSCSQTLNHNVMYWYQQKSSQAPKLLFHYYDKDFNNEADTPDNFQSRRPNTSFCFLDIRSPGLGDTAMYLCATSRDGGAAQPQHFGDGTRLSIL.

The V call is TRBV5-5, the J call TRBJ1-5; D remains unclear. Deletions cut 1 base from V and 5 bases from J, with 4 bases between. CDR3 length: 12 residues. Germline-derived CDR1 and CDR2 are SGHKS and YYEKEE (reference sequence). CDR3 bases: TGTGCCAGCAGCTTGTCGGATCAGCCCCAGCATTTT. It is translated as CASSLSDQPQHF.

The chain has TRBV11-2 and TRBJ1-1; D is perhaps TRBD1 (6 bases). The CDR3 totals 19 residues. Germline lookup yields CDR1 SGHAT and CDR2 FQNNGV. V was clipped by 5 bases and J by 6 bases, with 31 bases between them. CDR3 sequence: CASSLPTEGTPAKGAEAFF. The DNA for the CDR3 is TGTGCCAGCAGCCTCCCAACCGAGGGGACACCTGCGAAAGGGGCTGAAGCTTTCTTT.

The chain recombines TRBV30 with TRBJ2-3; 11 bases map to TRBD2. CDR1 and CDR2 (germline): GTSNPN, SVGIG (reference sequence). J lost 10 bases, V lost 5 bases, and 5 bases had no gene match. This CDR3 spans 12 amino acids. The CDR3 region has the DNA TGTGCCTGGGCGCTAGCGGGGGGCCCGCAGTATTTT. This sequence encodes CAWALAGGPQYF.

V gene TRBV2 combines with J gene TRBJ2-1; 10 positions agree with TRBD2. V was pared by 2 bases and J by 3 bases, with 10 bases of the junction left unmatched. Looked up from germline, CDR1 is SNHLY and CDR2 is FYNNEI. The CDR3 spans 18 residues. The CDR3 DNA is TGTGCCAGCAGTGAAAGGTCTAGCGGGGGAATCGTCTACAATGAGCAGTTCTTC. Protein product: CASSERSSGGIVYNEQFF.

J is TRBJ1-2 and V is TRBV7-3; D is ambiguous. V lost 5 bases, J lost 1 base, and 8 bases lay in between. Germline V gene sequence: CDR1 SGHTA, CDR2 FQGTGA. The CDR3 has 13 amino acids. The CDR3 protein is CASSPGSNYGYTF. The CDR3, as DNA: TGTGCCAGCAGCCCCGGGAGTAACTATGGCTACACCTTC.

V usage is TRBV7-9 and J usage is TRBJ2-7, with D hard to call. The CDR3 is 16 amino acids. The germline CDR1 and CDR2 sequences are SEHNR and FQNEAQ (reference sequence). V was cut by 1 base and J by 2 bases, with 15 bases left in between. This chain's CDR3 is CASSLVSGPVAYEQYF. Here the CDR3 DNA reads TGTGCCAGCAGCTTAGTTTCGGGTCCTGTAGCCTACGAGCAGTACTTC.

The chain carries TRBV28 and TRBJ1-2, with D perhaps matching TRBD1 (6 bases). The CDR3 extends over 15 amino acids. Germline assignment: CDR1 MDHEN and CDR2 SYDVKM. Trimming removed 8 bases at V and 4 bases at J, with 20 bases between. The CDR3 loop is CASSPGGTPTYGYTF. The CDR3 nucleotides are TGTGCCAGCTCCCCGGGGGGGACACCAACCTATGGCTACACCTTC.

The gene calls are TRBV5-6 and TRBJ1-4; unclear D gene. The CDR3 is 16 residues long. Trimming left V 4 bases short and J 4 bases short, with 17 bases between. Germline CDR1 reads SGHDT; CDR2 reads YYEEEE. CDR3 sequence: CASSRRTERSNEKLFF. The CDR3 DNA reads as TGTGCCAGCAGCCGTCGGACCGAGCGGAGTAATGAAAAACTGTTTTTT. Looking up the rest from reference TRBV5-6 and TRBJ1-4 gives the full variable domain: DAGVTQSPTHLIKTRGQQVTLRCSPKSGHDTVSWYQQALGQGPQFIFQYYEEEERQRGNFPDRFSGHQFPNYSSELNVNALLLGDSALYLCASSRRTERSNEKLFFGSGTQLSVL.

V is TRBV4-1 and J is TRBJ1-6, with D perhaps matching TRBD1 (6 bases). V lost 1 base and J lost 10, with 23 bases in between. The CDR3 runs 18 residues. Germline loops: CDR1 MGHRA, CDR2 YSYEKL. The CDR3 DNA reads TGCGCCAGCAGCCAAGCCTGGGGTCAACAGGGAATAGGATCACCCCTCCACTTT. Translated, it gives CASSQAWGQQGIGSPLHF.

V usage is TRBV18 and J usage is TRBJ1-2, with TRBD1 matching over 9 bases. CDR3 length: 14 amino acids. The germline gives CDR1 KGHSH, CDR2 LQKENI. V dropped 5 bases and J dropped 2; count of bases not matched to a gene: 3. CDR3 sequence: CASSAQGANYGYTF. The CDR3 bases are TGTGCCAGCTCAGCACAGGGGGCAAACTATGGCTACACCTTC.

The V and J genes are TRBV2 and TRBJ1-2; a weak D match, TRBD1 (6 bases). CDR1 is SNHLY and CDR2 is FYNNEI in the germline V gene. Trimming stripped 1 base from V and 4 bases from J, with 13 bases between. The CDR3 has 15 residues. For the CDR3, the DNA is TGTGCCAGCAGTGAAGGTACAGACAGGCCCTATGGCTACACCTTC. Its protein product is CASSEGTDRPYGYTF.

The gene calls are TRBV6-6 and TRBJ1-1; 9 nucleotides line up with TRBD1. Trimming at V came to 6 bases and at J to 3 bases, leaving 11 bases not matched to a gene. Germline V lookup: CDR1 MNHNY, CDR2 SVGAGI (reference sequence). The length of the CDR3 is 16 residues. The CDR3 nucleotides are TGTGCCAGCAGCCTACCCGGGACAGGGTTGGACACTGAAGCTTTCTTT. Residues: CASSLPGTGLDTEAFF.

The chain has TRBV6-1 and TRBJ1-2, with unresolved D. CDR3 length: 14 residues. The V end lost 4 bases, the J end lost 1 base, and 10 bases lay between the germline ends. From germline, CDR1 is MNHNS and CDR2 SASEGT. The CDR3 sequence: CASSVGRNNYGYTF. The CDR3 nucleotides are TGTGCCAGCAGTGTGGGCAGGAATAACTATGGCTACACCTTC.

This chain connects TRBV15 to TRBJ1-1; D not resolved. From germline, CDR1 is LNHNV and CDR2 YYDKDF (reference sequence). This CDR3 region has 14 residues. The V and J ends lost 0 bases and 5 bases respectively, with 10 bases between them. The CDR3 loop is CATSRDPRSTEAFF. The DNA for the CDR3 is TGTGCCACCAGCAGAGATCCGAGATCTACTGAAGCTTTCTTT.

The chain joins TRBV11-2 to TRBJ2-1, with unresolved D. V lost 3 bases to trimming and J lost 5 bases, with 5 bases between them. The germline gives CDR1 SGHAT, CDR2 FQNNGV. This CDR3 has 12 amino acids. The CDR3 region has the DNA TGTGCCAGCAGCTTTAGTAACAATGAGCAGTTCTTC. Its protein is CASSFSNNEQFF.

V is TRBV4-1 and J is TRBJ1-5, with TRBD1 identical over 8 bases. The CDR3 totals 14 residues. CDR1 and CDR2 from the germline V gene are MGHRA and YSYEKL. Trimming took 4 bases from V and 5 from J; bases not matched to a gene: 4. The CDR3 bases are TGCGCCAGCAGCCGGACAGGGAGGGATCAGCCCCAGCATTTT. This codes for CASSRTGRDQPQHF.

J is TRBJ2-5 and V is TRBV11-1; 7 bases match TRBD2. The CDR3 length is 14 residues. The germline CDR1 and CDR2 sequences are SGHAT and FQDESV (reference sequence). With V trimmed by 5 bases and J by 3 bases, 6 bases remained unmatched. Here the CDR3 reads CASSQGLAEETQYF. CDR3 DNA: TGTGCCAGCAGCCAGGGCCTAGCGGAAGAGACCCAGTACTTC.

This chain joins TRBV11-2 and TRBJ1-5; TRBD1 agrees at 9 bases. Germline values: CDR1 SGHAT, CDR2 FQNNGV. This CDR3 is built from 13 residues. V shed 9 bases and J 3 bases; nucleotides not matched to a gene: 3. CDR3 sequence (DNA): TGTGCCAGATGGACAGGGGCCAATCAGCCCCAGCATTTT. This gives the protein CARWTGANQPQHF.